The 3 T cell receptor beta chains in this list originate from one sample, sequenced in a study of CD8 T cells in Susac syndrome. When the RNA was reverse transcribed, random hexamers were used with an input of about 0.45 to 1 ug. TCRdb passed the immunoSEQ multiplex PCR reads through MiXCR, listing each CDR3 protein once. The sample has 250,000 to 350,000 distinct CDR3 sequences, 92% seen once. The specimen was CD4+ T cells from PBMCs. These TCRs come from a human donor with multiple sclerosis.

The V call is TRBV10-3, the J call TRBJ2-3; D perhaps matches TRBD1 (6 bases). This CDR3 contains 14 residues. Germline V gene data show CDR1 as ENHRY and CDR2 as SYGVKD. Deletions cut 5 bases from V and 3 bases from J, with 12 bases between. CDR3 in DNA: TGTGCCATCAGTCAAGGACAGTGGACAGATACGCAGTATTTT. It is translated as CAISQGQWTDTQYF.

CDR3 residues: CASSLAGLASGEQYF. CDR3 in DNA: TGTGCCAGCAGCTTAGCGGGACTAGCTTCTGGCGAGCAGTACTTC. The V call is TRBV7-2, the J call TRBJ2-7, with 9 bases lining up with TRBD2. V trimming: 0 bases; J trimming: 6 bases; junction bases outside the gene matches: 6. CDR1 SGHTA and CDR2 FQGNSA come from the germline V gene. The CDR3 spans 15 residues. Complete variable domain (other parts from reference TRBV7-2 and TRBJ2-7): GAGVSQSPSNKVTEKGKDVELRCDPISGHTALYWYRQSLGQGLEFLIYFQGNSAPDKSGLPSDRFSAERTGGSVSTLTIQRTQQEDSAVYLCASSLAGLASGEQYFGPGTRLTVT.

The V gene is TRBV6-6, the J gene TRBJ2-3, with a weak D call TRBD1 (6 bases). This CDR3 comprises 15 residues. Deletions cut 2 bases from V and 0 bases from J, with 9 bases between. The germline gives CDR1 MNHNY, CDR2 SVGAGI (reference sequence). The CDR3 coding sequence is TGTGCCAGCAGTTACGGGGGCAGTAGCACAGATACGCAGTATTTT. Protein product: CASSYGGSSTDTQYF.